Sequencing of this T cell receptor beta chain was carried out in a study of radiotherapy plus CTLA-4 blockade in lung cancer. Study-level information: In approximately 17% of patients, objective responses were seen; 25% to 40% had disease control. Study-wide findings and caveats: In blood, TCR clones derived from the tumor expanded after radiotherapy plus ipilimumab.

Each patient with chemo-refractory metastatic non-small-cell lung cancer was treated with focal radiation plus CTLA-4 blockade using ipilimumab. Clones were read by immunoSEQ multiplex PCR, and TCRdb kept only the in-frame ones, dropping some. The table shows over 75,000 clones, with around 86% occurring only once. The ends lost 5 bases at V and 14 bases at J; junction bases unmatched: 14. Germline CDR1 MGHDK, CDR2 SYGVNS. The CDR3 runs 15 residues. A word on this clone: Its specificity is unknown.

This chain joins TRBV25-1 and TRBJ1-6; 8 bases fit TRBD1. The sequence was collected from a human donor with non-small cell lung cancer who had stable disease on radiotherapy plus ipilimumab. The source was peripheral blood, collected from a patient treated with radiotherapy plus ipilimumab. CDR3 sequence (DNA): TGTGCCAGCAGTCGACCCGGGACAGGCGATCAGTCCCTCCACTTT. Residues: CASSRPGTGDQSLHF.